One and the same sample provided the 23 T cell receptor beta chains below, sequenced in a study of blood T cells in healthy people across ages. Together with a sample-barcoded 5' primer, a J-beta primer mix was included in a second PCR lasting roughly 6 to 12 cycles. TCRdb redid the calling of the 5' RACE reads with MiXCR, one entry per CDR3 protein. The repertoire holds 800,000 or so distinct CDR3 sequences, with 62% as singletons. The sequencing input was blood. The receptor set was obtained from a man aged 25 to 40 in good health.

This rearrangement joins TRBV7-2 to TRBJ1-5, with D possibly matching TRBD1 (5 bases). V lost 4 bases and J lost 2, with 12 bases in between. CDR3 length: 15 residues. The germline V gene encodes CDR1 SGHTA and CDR2 FQGNSA. CDR3 DNA: TGTGCCAGCAGCTCGGGAAGGGGAGGCAATCAGCCCCAGCATTTT. It is translated as CASSSGRGGNQPQHF.

The chain couples TRBV27 to TRBJ2-5; weak D call: TRBD1 (5 bases). V was pared by 4 bases and J by 1 base, with 10 bases between. CDR3 length: 14 residues. Germline V gene lookup returns CDR1 MNHEY and CDR2 SMNVEV (reference sequence). In DNA, the CDR3 is TGTGCCAGCAGTTCCAACAGGTTCCAAGAGACCCAGTACTTC. Protein sequence: CASSSNRFQETQYF.

The chain is built from TRBV5-1 and TRBJ1-4, with a possible D match to TRBD1 (6 bases). Germline V gene sequence: CDR1 SGHRS, CDR2 YFSETQ. Between the trimmed V and J ends, which lost 3 bases and 0 bases, there was a span of 12 bases. The CDR3 loop spans 16 amino acids. CDR3 sequence (DNA): TGCGCCAGCAGCTCAAGCGGACAGACAACTAATGAAAAACTGTTTTTT. Translating it yields CASSSSGQTTNEKLFF.

The chain has TRBV7-2 and TRBJ1-2; 8 bases agree with TRBD1. The V and J ends lost 4 bases and 6 bases, in that order; junction bases with no gene match: 10. CDR1 is SGHTA and CDR2 is FQGNSA in the germline V gene. The CDR3 spans 15 residues. The CDR3 loop reads CASSSRRQGIHGYTF. DNA of the CDR3: TGTGCCAGCAGCTCGAGGCGACAGGGGATCCATGGCTACACCTTC.

The genes are TRBV20-1 and TRBJ2-7, with D tentatively TRBD2 (7 bases). This CDR3 has 15 residues. Germline values: CDR1 DFQATT, CDR2 SNEGSKA (reference sequence). V dropped 5 bases and J dropped 3 bases, with 20 bases sitting between them. Written as DNA, the CDR3 is TGCAGTGCTTGTGATCGGGCGGGGGCTCTCTACGAGCAGTACTTC. The encoded protein is CSACDRAGALYEQYF.

The CDR3 bases are TGTGCCACCAGTGATTTTGAGGGGGTGGCAGATACGCAGTATTTT. Translated: CATSDFEGVADTQYF. The chain has TRBV24-1 and TRBJ2-3; possible D gene TRBD1, 6 bases. Germline V gene sequence: CDR1 KGHDR, CDR2 SFDVKD. This CDR3 is 15 amino acids long. Trimming stripped 1 base from V and 4 bases from J, with 11 bases between.

This chain connects TRBV6-2 or TRBV6-3 to TRBJ2-3, with no clear D. The germline gives CDR1 MNHEY, CDR2 SVGEGT. The CDR3 totals 13 residues. Trimming removed 6 bases from V and 6 bases from J, with 13 bases in between. The CDR3 DNA sequence: TGTGCCAGCAGCCACCCCTGGACCGATACGCAGTATTTT. Translating it yields CASSHPWTDTQYF.

The chain links TRBV7-2 to TRBJ2-7; TRBD2 aligns across 8 bases. The assigned J gene may be wrong: the sequence end matches TRBJ2-5 better. The germline V gene has CDR1 SGHTA and CDR2 FQGNSA. This CDR3 has 13 residues. The CDR3 DNA follows: TGTGCCAGCAAACGGGGGGGCCTTGAGACCCAGTACTTC. This sequence encodes CASKRGGLETQYF.

The genes are TRBV20-1 and TRBJ2-1, with 10 nucleotides matching TRBD2. The CDR3 is 13 amino acids. Trimming removed 7 bases from V and 9 bases from J; junction bases left unmatched: 9. In germline, CDR1 is DFQATT, CDR2 SNEGSKA (reference sequence). The CDR3: CSGGSSGGVEQFF. In nucleotides, the CDR3 is TGCAGTGGGGGCTCTAGCGGGGGCGTTGAGCAGTTCTTC.

This chain links TRBV4-2 with TRBJ2-3, with D possibly matching TRBD1 (5 bases). The CDR3 is 13 residues long. The V end lost 5 bases, the J end lost 14 bases, and 20 bases lay between the germline ends. CDR1 is LGHNA and CDR2 is YNFKEQ in the germline V gene. CDR3 in DNA: TGTGCCAGCAGCTTAGGAAGTACAGGTTATCCGTATTTT. It codes for CASSLGSTGYPYF.

The rearrangement joins TRBV6-1 to TRBJ2-2, with unresolved D. The germline V gene encodes CDR1 MNHNS and CDR2 SASEGT. The CDR3 consists of 15 residues. Deletions cut 6 bases from V and 0 bases from J, with 11 bases between. Here the CDR3 reads CASSPAPPNTGELFF. CDR3 nucleotides: TGTGCCAGCAGCCCTGCCCCCCCGAACACCGGGGAGCTGTTTTTT.

The chain links TRBV4-3 to TRBJ2-3; possible D gene TRBD2, 6 bases. Looked up from germline, CDR1 is LGHNA and CDR2 is YSLEER. V dropped 1 base and J dropped 3 bases, with 17 bases sitting between them. This CDR3 comprises 17 residues. The CDR3 loop is CASSQGVAAVTTDTQYF. In nucleotides, the CDR3 is TGCGCCAGCAGCCAAGGGGTAGCGGCCGTAACTACAGATACGCAGTATTTT.

The chain carries TRBV12-3 or TRBV12-4 and TRBJ1-2, with 9 positions matching TRBD1. V gave up 5 bases and J gave up 4 bases; unmatched junction bases: 8. The CDR3 length is 15 residues. CDR3 coding DNA: TGTGCCAGCAGTCCCACAGGGGGCTATATCTATGGCTACACCTTC. It specifies CASSPTGGYIYGYTF.

This chain connects TRBV18 to TRBJ2-7; D could derive from TRBD1 or TRBD2 (5 bases each). The V gene lost 0 bases and the J gene lost 6 bases, with 15 bases spanning the gap. Germline V gene sequence: CDR1 KGHSH, CDR2 LQKENI. CDR3 length: 15 residues. For the CDR3, the DNA is TGTGCCAGCTCACCACCGCTGACGGGGCCTCGCGAGCAGTACTTC. Translation: CASSPPLTGPREQYF.

This clonotype has a count of ten or more. This chain uses TRBV7-8 with TRBJ2-5; D gene uncertain. Trimming shortened V by 5 bases and J by 1 base, and 11 bases separated the two germline ends. CDR1 is SGHVS, CDR2 FQNEAQ, per germline. This CDR3 is built from 14 residues. The CDR3 DNA reads TGTGCCAGCAGCCTAGGCCTAGTCCAAGAGACCCAGTACTTC. Translation gives CASSLGLVQETQYF.

V usage is TRBV12-3 or TRBV12-4 and J usage is TRBJ1-1, with D unresolved. V lost 6 bases to trimming and J lost 7 bases, with 6 bases between them. The CDR3 sequence is 10 residues long. The CDR3 reads CASSGVEAFF. CDR3 coding DNA: TGTGCCAGCAGCGGGGTTGAAGCTTTCTTT.

This clonotype was detected only once. The chain employs TRBV6-5 and TRBJ1-2; no firm D call. Germline CDR1 reads MNHEY; CDR2 reads SVGAGI. CDR3 length: 11 residues. The V end lost 2 bases, the J end lost 10 bases, and 8 bases lay between the germline ends. The CDR3 protein is CASSYGRLYTF. In DNA, the CDR3 is TGTGCCAGCAGTTACGGACGGCTCTACACCTTC.

This clonotype turned up a few times. This sequence joins TRBV10-3 and TRBJ2-4; possibly TRBD1 for D (5 bases). V lost 0 bases, J lost 5 bases, and 14 bases lay in between. Germline-derived CDR1 and CDR2 are ENHRY and SYGVKD. This CDR3 is built from 16 residues. CDR3 nucleotide sequence: TGTGCCATCAGTGAGTCCGGGCAGGGCTCGCAAAACATTCAGTACTTC. This sequence encodes CAISESGQGSQNIQYF.

The V and J genes are TRBV29-1 and TRBJ1-4, with D unclear. The V and J ends lost 0 bases and 6 bases respectively, with 5 bases between them. In germline, CDR1 is SQVTM, CDR2 ANQGSEA. This CDR3 contains 12 residues. DNA of the CDR3: TGCAGCGTTGAAGACGGGTATGAAAAACTGTTTTTT. Translation gives CSVEDGYEKLFF.

There are a few counts of this clonotype. The chain uses TRBV2 and TRBJ2-4; D is undetermined. The end of the DNA fits TRBJ2-7 better, so the J call may be wrong. The CDR3 totals 11 residues. CDR1 SNHLY and CDR2 FYNNEI come from the germline V gene. The CDR3 reads CASGASYEQYF. Written as DNA, the CDR3 is TGTGCCAGCGGCGCGAGTTACGAGCAGTACTTC.

The rearrangement joins TRBV11-1 to TRBJ2-1; TRBD1 or TRBD2 may be the D gene (5 bases each). CDR3 length: 15 residues. The germline V gene encodes CDR1 SGHAT and CDR2 FQDESV (reference sequence). V dropped 5 bases and J dropped 12 bases, with 23 bases sitting between them. This CDR3 reads CASSPLTIGDLGQFF. CDR3 nucleotides: TGTGCCAGCAGCCCCCTAACTATAGGGGACCTGGGGCAGTTCTTC.

This clonotype was found a few times. The chain links TRBV20-1 to TRBJ1-2; a weak D match, TRBD1 (5 bases). The germline V gene encodes CDR1 DFQATT and CDR2 SNEGSKA (reference sequence). The CDR3 is 13 amino acids. Trimming shortened V by 3 bases and J by 4 bases, and 12 bases separated the two germline ends. The CDR3: CSASFWQGYGYTF. CDR3 bases: TGCAGTGCTAGTTTTTGGCAGGGCTATGGCTACACCTTC.

The chain joins TRBV12-3 or TRBV12-4 to TRBJ2-7; TRBD2 agrees at 8 bases. The last part of the DNA fits TRBJ2-1 better; the J call may be wrong. The CDR3 loop spans 16 amino acids. In DNA form, the CDR3 reads TGTGCCAGCAGTCTACAGGATGCGGGGGGCGAAATGAAGCAGTTCTTC. It yields the protein CASSLQDAGGEMKQFF.